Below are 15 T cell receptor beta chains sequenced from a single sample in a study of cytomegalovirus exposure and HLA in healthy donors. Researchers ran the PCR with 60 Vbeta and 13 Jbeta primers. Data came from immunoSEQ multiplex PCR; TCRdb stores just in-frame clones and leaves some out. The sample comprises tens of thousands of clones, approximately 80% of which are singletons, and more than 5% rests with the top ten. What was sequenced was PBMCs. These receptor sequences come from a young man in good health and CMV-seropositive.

DNA for the CDR3: TGTGCCAGCAGTCCTACAGGGGTCTCTGGAAACACCATATATTTT. Protein product: CASSPTGVSGNTIYF. The chain is built from TRBV9 and TRBJ1-3; 7 bases align to TRBD1. From germline, CDR1 is SGDLS and CDR2 YYNGEE. This CDR3 spans 15 amino acids. V was clipped by 5 bases and J by 0 bases; unmatched bases: 5. The full variable domain, rest sourced from reference TRBV9 and TRBJ1-3, is DSGVTQTPKHLITATGQRVTLRCSPRSGDLSVYWYQQSLDQGLQFLIQYYNGEERAKGNILERFSAQQFPDLHSELNLSSLELGDSALYFCASSPTGVSGNTIYFGEGSWLTVV.

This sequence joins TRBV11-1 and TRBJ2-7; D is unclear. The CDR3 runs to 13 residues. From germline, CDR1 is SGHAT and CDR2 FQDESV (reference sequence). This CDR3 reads CASSPTRVGEQYV. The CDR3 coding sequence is TGCGCCAGCAGCCCTACAAGGGTTGGGGAGCAGTACGTC.

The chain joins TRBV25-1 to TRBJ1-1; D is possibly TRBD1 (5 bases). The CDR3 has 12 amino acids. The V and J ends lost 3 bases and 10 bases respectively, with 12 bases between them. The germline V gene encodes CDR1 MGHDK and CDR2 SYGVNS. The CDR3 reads CASSDRAPGAFF. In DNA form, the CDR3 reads TGTGCCAGCAGTGACAGGGCTCCGGGAGCTTTCTTT.

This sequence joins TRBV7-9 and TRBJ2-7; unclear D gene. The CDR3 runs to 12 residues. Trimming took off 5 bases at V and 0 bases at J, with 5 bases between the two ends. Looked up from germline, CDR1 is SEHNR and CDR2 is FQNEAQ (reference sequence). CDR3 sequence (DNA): TGTGCCAGCAGCGCGATCTCCTACGAGCAGTACTTC. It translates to CASSAISYEQYF.

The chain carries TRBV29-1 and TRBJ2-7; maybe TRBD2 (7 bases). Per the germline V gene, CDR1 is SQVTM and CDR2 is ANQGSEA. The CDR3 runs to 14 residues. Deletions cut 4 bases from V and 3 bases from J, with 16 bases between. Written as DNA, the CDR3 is TGCAGCGTTGTAGGGGGGAGGGGATACTACGAGCAGTACTTC. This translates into CSVVGGRGYYEQYF.

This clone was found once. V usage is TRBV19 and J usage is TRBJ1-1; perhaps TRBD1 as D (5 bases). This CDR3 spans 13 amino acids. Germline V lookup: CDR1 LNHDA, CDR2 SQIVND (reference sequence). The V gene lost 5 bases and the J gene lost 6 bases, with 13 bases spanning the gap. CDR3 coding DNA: TGTGCCAGTAGTCGCCTCGGGGGAGCTGAAGCTTTCTTT. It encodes CASSRLGGAEAFF. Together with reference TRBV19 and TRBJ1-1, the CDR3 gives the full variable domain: DGGITQSPKYLFRKEGQNVTLSCEQNLNHDAMYWYRQDPGQGLRLIYYSQIVNDFQKGDIAEGYSVSREKKESFPLTVTSAQKNPTAFYLCASSRLGGAEAFFGQGTRLTVV.

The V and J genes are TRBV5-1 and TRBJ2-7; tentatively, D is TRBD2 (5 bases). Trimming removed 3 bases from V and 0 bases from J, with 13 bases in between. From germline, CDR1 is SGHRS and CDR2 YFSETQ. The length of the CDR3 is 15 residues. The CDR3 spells CASSSERNPSYEQYF. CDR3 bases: TGCGCCAGCAGCTCCGAGCGGAATCCCTCCTACGAGCAGTACTTC.

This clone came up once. This CDR3 is CASTSTGEMPPLHF. The CDR3 coding sequence is TGTGCCAGCACCTCTACAGGGGAAATGCCACCCCTCCACTTT. The chain employs TRBV2 and TRBJ1-6; 7 nucleotides match TRBD1. The CDR3 runs 14 residues. Unmatched junction bases numbered 11, after V lost 7 bases and J lost 11 bases. Looked up from germline, CDR1 is SNHLY and CDR2 is FYNNEI.

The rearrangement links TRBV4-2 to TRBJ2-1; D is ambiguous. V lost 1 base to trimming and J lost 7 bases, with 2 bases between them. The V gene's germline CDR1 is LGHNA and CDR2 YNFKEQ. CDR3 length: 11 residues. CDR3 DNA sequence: TGTGCCAGCAGCCAAGCGAATGAGCAGTTCTTC. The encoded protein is CASSQANEQFF.

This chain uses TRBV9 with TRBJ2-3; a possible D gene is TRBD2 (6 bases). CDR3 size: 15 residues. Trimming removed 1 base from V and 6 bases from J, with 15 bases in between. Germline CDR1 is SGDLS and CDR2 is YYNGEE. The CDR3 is CASSVRGGVRDTQYF. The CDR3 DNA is TGTGCCAGCAGCGTAAGGGGCGGGGTAAGGGATACGCAGTATTTT.

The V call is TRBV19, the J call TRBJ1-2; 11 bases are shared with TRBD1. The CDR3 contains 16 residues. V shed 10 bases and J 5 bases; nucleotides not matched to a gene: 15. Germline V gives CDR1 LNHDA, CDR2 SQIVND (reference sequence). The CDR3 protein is CATLSDRGLSAYGYTF. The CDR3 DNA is TGTGCCACCCTCTCGGACAGGGGGCTATCCGCGTATGGCTACACCTTC.

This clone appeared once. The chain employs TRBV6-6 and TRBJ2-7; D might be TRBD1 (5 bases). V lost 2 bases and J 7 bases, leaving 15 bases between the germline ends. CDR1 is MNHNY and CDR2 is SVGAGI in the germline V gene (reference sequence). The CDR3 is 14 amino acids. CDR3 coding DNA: TGTGCCAGCAGTTACCTCGCAGGGTCAGAGGAGCAGTACGTC. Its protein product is CASSYLAGSEEQYV.

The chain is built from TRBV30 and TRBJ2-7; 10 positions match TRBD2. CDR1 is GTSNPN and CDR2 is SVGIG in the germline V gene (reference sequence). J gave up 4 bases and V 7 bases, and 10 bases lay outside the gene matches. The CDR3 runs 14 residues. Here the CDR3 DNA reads TGTGCCTTGTCAGCGGGAGGGATGGTATACGAGCAGTACTTC. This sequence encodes CALSAGGMVYEQYF. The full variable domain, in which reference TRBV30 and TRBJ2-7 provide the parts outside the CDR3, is SQTIHQWPATLVQPVGSPLSLECTVEGTSNPNLYWYRQAAGRGLQLLFYSVGIGQISSEVPQNLSASRPQDRQFILSSKKLLLSDSGFYLCALSAGGMVYEQYFGPGTRLTVT.

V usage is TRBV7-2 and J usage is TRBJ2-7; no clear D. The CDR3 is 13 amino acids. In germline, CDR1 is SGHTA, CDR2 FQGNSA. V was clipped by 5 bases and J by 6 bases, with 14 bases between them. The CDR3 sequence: CASSPTLFSEQYF. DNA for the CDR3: TGTGCCAGCAGCCCCACCTTGTTTAGCGAGCAGTACTTC. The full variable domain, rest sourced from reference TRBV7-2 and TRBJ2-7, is GAGVSQSPSNKVTEKGKDVELRCDPISGHTALYWYRQSLGQGLEFLIYFQGNSAPDKSGLPSDRFSAERTGGSVSTLTIQRTQQEDSAVYLCASSPTLFSEQYFGPGTRLTVT.

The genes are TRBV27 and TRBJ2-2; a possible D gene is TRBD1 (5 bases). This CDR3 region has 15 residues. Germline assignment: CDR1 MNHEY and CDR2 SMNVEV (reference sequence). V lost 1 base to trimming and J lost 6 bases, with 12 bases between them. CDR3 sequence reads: CASSLYDPRAGELFF. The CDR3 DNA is TGTGCCAGCAGTTTATATGACCCCAGGGCCGGGGAGCTGTTTTTT.